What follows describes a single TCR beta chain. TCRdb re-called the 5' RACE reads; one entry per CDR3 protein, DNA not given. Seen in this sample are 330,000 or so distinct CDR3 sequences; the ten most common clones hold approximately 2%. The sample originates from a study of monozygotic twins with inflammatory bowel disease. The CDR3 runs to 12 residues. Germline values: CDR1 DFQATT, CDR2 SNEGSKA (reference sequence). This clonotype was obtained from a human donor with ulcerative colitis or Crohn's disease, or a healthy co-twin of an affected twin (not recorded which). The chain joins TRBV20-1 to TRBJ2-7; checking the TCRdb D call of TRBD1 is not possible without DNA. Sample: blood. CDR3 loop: CSATPGPYEQYF.